Described below is a single TCR beta chain sequence and its context. The antigen is unknown. The data were obtained in a study of shared clonotypes between healthy human individuals. Overall study findings and caveats: There were few donors, and this limited the genetic and exposure-history diversity represented. The study found roughly 5% of naive CD4 clonotypes shared across a few donors. All-four-donor shared clonotypes had higher generation probabilities than non-shared clonotypes did.

Generated by immunoSEQ multiplex PCR, the TCRdb table keeps only in-frame clones and is missing some. The sample contains around 2.5 million clones, over 85% of which appear only once. Germline V gives CDR1 LNHNV, CDR2 YYDKDF (reference sequence). The CDR3 is 16 residues long. Trimming pared 0 bases from V and 0 bases from J, leaving 9 bases between. The TCR originated in a man between 18 and 29 years old in good health. Some clones in this sample may be carry-over from other donors' samples. The V gene is TRBV15, the J gene TRBJ2-4; D unclear. Sequenced input: naive CD4+ T cells from PBMCs. The subset here: CD45RA+ positively selected. The CDR3 DNA is TGTGCCACCAGCAGAGAAGGGTTACTAGCCAAAAACATTCAGTACTTC. Translating it yields CATSREGLLAKNIQYF.